This is a list of T cell receptor beta chains from one sample in a study of blood T cell repertoires in COVID-19. Assay used: immunoSEQ multiplex PCR; TCRdb lists only in-frame clones, some missing. The repertoire holds under 2,500 clones, with 87% as singletons. Material for sequencing was peripheral blood. The receptors were gathered from a man in his 70s with active COVID-19. The CDR3 runs from the conserved cysteine through the conserved F or W. Each record gives: V gene, clone size, J gene, D gene, CDR3 DNA, CDR3 protein. A D gene is named only where the DNA matches it firmly. Expanded clones get a size class; other rows say once, few or many, or leave the size out.

>TRBV5-1|-|TRBJ1-6|-
TGCGCCAGCAGCTTGGACGGTTACTATAATTCACCCCTCCACTTT
CASSLDGYYNSPLHF
>TRBV6-2/TRBV6-3|-|TRBJ2-2|-
TGTGCCAGCAGTTCTTCCAGATACACCGGGGAGCTGTTTTTT
CASSSSRYTGELFF
>TRBV5-1|-|TRBJ1-6|-
TGCGCCAGCAGCCCGGGGGAGGGTGGTTCACCCCTCCACTTT
CASSPGEGGSPLHF
>TRBV10-3|-|TRBJ2-7|-
TGTGCCACCAGTGATCAGGCCTACGAGCAGTACTTC
CATSDQAYEQYF
>TRBV4-2|-|TRBJ1-1|-
TGTGCCAGCAGCCAAGTGGGCAGGGATTACACTGAAGCTTTCTTT
CASSQVGRDYTEAFF
>TRBV29-1|few|TRBJ1-2|-
TGCAGCGTTGATGCCCCGGGGGGCTACACCTTC
CSVDAPGGYTF
>TRBV25-1|-|TRBJ1-1|-
TGTGCCAGCTCCCCTCAGGGGTTCACTGAAGCTTTCTTT
CASSPQGFTEAFF
>TRBV5-1|once|TRBJ1-4|TRBD1
TGCGCCAGCAGCCTCATCGGGACAGGGGGCGAAAAACTGTTTTTT
CASSLIGTGGEKLFF
>TRBV11-2|-|TRBJ1-2|-
TGTGCCAGCAGCTTAGCTCTGGGGCAGGGAACGGATGGCTACACCTTC
CASSLALGQGTDGYTF
>TRBV27|large|TRBJ2-7|-
TGTGCCAGCAGTCCGCGGGACAGCCAGACCTACGAGCAGTACTTC
CASSPRDSQTYEQYF
>TRBV6-5|few|TRBJ1-1|TRBD1
TGTGCCAGCAGTTACGGCCAGGGGGCTGAAGCTTTCTTT
CASSYGQGAEAFF
>TRBV7-8|-|TRBJ2-7|TRBD2
TGTGCCAGCAGCTCCCTCCGGGCTAGCGGGGCCGAGCAGTACTTC
CASSSLRASGAEQYF
>TRBV7-2|-|TRBJ2-5|TRBD2
TGTGCCAGCAGCTTAGTGGCTAGCGGGAGAGGGGTCGAGACCCAGTACTTC
CASSLVASGRGVETQYF
>TRBV11-2|-|TRBJ2-5|TRBD2
TGTGCCAGCAGCTTAGGAGGGCGGGGGGGCAAGCAAGAGACCCAGTACTTC
CASSLGGRGGKQETQYF
>TRBV20-1|-|TRBJ2-5|-
TGCAGTGCTAGAGATCCGGTGACCCAGTACTTC
CSARDPVTQYF
>TRBV2|-|TRBJ2-3|TRBD2
TGTGCCAGCAGTGAAGCGCTTAGCGGGATCACAGATACGCAGTATTTT
CASSEALSGITDTQYF
>TRBV6-4|-|TRBJ1-6|-
TGTGCCAGCAGTGCCACGACGGGGTATAATTCACCCCTCCACTTT
CASSATTGYNSPLHF
>TRBV4-2|-|TRBJ2-1|-
TGTGCCAGCAGCCAAATGGCGGGCAGCTCCTACAATGAGCAGTTCTTC
CASSQMAGSSYNEQFF
>TRBV4-2|-|TRBJ1-2|TRBD1
TGTGCCAGCAACCGAGGACAGGGGCCGGGCTATGGCTACACCTTC
CASNRGQGPGYGYTF
>TRBV5-4|-|TRBJ2-1|TRBD2
TGTGCCAGCAGCTTGGAGGGGCGGGGGAAAGACAATGAGCAGTTCTTC
CASSLEGRGKDNEQFF
>TRBV3-1/TRBV3-2|-|TRBJ2-7|TRBD2
TGTGCCAGCAGCCAGGGTAGCGGGAGCCAGTACTTC
CASSQGSGSQYF
>TRBV27|-|TRBJ2-3|TRBD2
TGTGCCAGCAGTTTGACTAGCGGGAGCACAGATACGCAGTATTTT
CASSLTSGSTDTQYF
>TRBV29-1|-|TRBJ1-2|-
TGCAGCGTTGAAATGGAGGGGCCCTCCTATGGCTACACCTTC
CSVEMEGPSYGYTF
>TRBV3-1/TRBV3-2|-|TRBJ2-1|TRBD2
TGTGCCAGCCTAGCGGGAGGGAGGAATGAGCAGTTCTTC
CASLAGGRNEQFF
>TRBV5-1|-|TRBJ2-3|TRBD2
TGCGCCAGCAGCTGGACTAGCGGGGCGGAGACGCAGTATTTT
CASSWTSGAETQYF
>TRBV4-1|-|TRBJ1-3|-
TGCGCCAGCGGGTACAGCTCTGGAAACACCATATATTTT
CASGYSSGNTIYF
>TRBV19|-|TRBJ1-2|-
TGTGCCAGTAGTCTAGGGGACTCCTTTAACTATGGCTACACCTTC
CASSLGDSFNYGYTF
>TRBV27|-|TRBJ2-3|-
TGTGCCAGCAGTTCTAGATCAGGGGTAGATACGCAGTATTTT
CASSSRSGVDTQYF
>TRBV18|once|TRBJ2-2|TRBD1
TGTGCCAGCTCACCTTCAGGGGGCCGTACCGGGGAGCTGTTTTTT
CASSPSGGRTGELFF